Listed below are T cell receptor beta chains from one sample, sequenced in a study of brain T cells in children with intractable seizures. The assay was immunoSEQ multiplex PCR, and TCRdb's table has in-frame clones only and misses some. This sample yields about 320,000 clones, of which about 93% are seen a single time; around 5% belongs to the top ten. Sequencing used peripheral blood, obtained roughly 5 months after surgery. These receptors originate from a boy under two years old with tuberous sclerosis and intractable seizures. Each CDR3 is given with its conserved first and last residue. A D gene is named only where the DNA matches it firmly. Some rows have no size entry. The others give once, few or many, or a class for an expanded clone.

v_gene	abundance	d_gene	j_gene	CDR3aa	CDR3nt
TRBV19	NA	NA	TRBJ1-1	CASSIAGMNTEAFF	TGTGCCAGTAGTATCGCCGGGATGAACACTGAAGCTTTCTTT
TRBV13	NA	TRBD2	TRBJ2-7	CASSSGLAGGVYEQYF	TGTGCCAGCAGCTCCGGACTAGCGGGGGGGGTCTACGAGCAGTACTTC
TRBV2	NA	NA	TRBJ1-2	CASRGRNYGYTF	TGTGCCAGCCGGGGACGTAACTATGGCTACACCTTC
TRBV21-1	NA	NA	TRBJ1-1	CASTKTGTLNTEAFF	TGTGCCAGCACCAAGACAGGAACTTTGAACACTGAAGCTTTCTTT
TRBV11-3	NA	TRBD1	TRBJ1-1	CASRLGQGDEAFF	TGTGCCAGCAGGTTGGGACAGGGGGATGAAGCTTTCTTT
TRBV7-9	NA	TRBD1	TRBJ1-2	CASSQGAKGYTF	TGTGCCAGCAGCCAGGGGGCGAAGGGCTACACCTTC
TRBV3-1/TRBV3-2	NA	TRBD1	TRBJ1-1	CASSQGLRDRAFF	TGTGCCAGCAGCCAAGGCCTCCGGGACAGAGCTTTCTTT
TRBV10-3	NA	NA	TRBJ1-2	CAIRGQLEDGYTF	TGTGCCATCAGAGGACAGTTAGAGGATGGCTACACCTTC
TRBV3-1/TRBV3-2	NA	TRBD2	TRBJ2-1	CASSQTGLAGYEQFF	TGTGCCAGCAGCCAAACGGGACTAGCGGGATACGAGCAGTTCTTC
TRBV7-3	NA	NA	TRBJ2-3	CASSAQGGDTQYF	TGTGCCAGCAGCGCCCAGGGGGGAGATACGCAGTATTTT
TRBV12-3/TRBV12-4	NA	NA	TRBJ1-1	CASSFVRDEAFF	TGTGCCAGCAGTTTTGTCCGAGATGAAGCTTTCTTT
TRBV5-1	once	NA	TRBJ2-7	CASSLTYGTETYEQYF	TGCGCCAGCAGCTTGACTTACGGGACGGAGACCTACGAGCAGTACTTC
TRBV19	NA	TRBD1	TRBJ2-3	CASTITGGGTDTQYF	TGTGCCAGTACCATCACAGGGGGCGGCACAGATACGCAGTATTTT
TRBV5-1	once	NA	TRBJ1-2	CASSPDGQYYGYTF	TGCGCCAGCAGCCCGGACGGTCAGTACTATGGCTACACCTTC
TRBV5-1	NA	TRBD2	TRBJ2-5	CASSLENSGVETQYF	TGCGCCAGCAGCTTGGAGAATAGCGGGGTTGAGACCCAGTACTTC
TRBV6-5	NA	TRBD2	TRBJ2-5	CASRMLAGVETQYF	TGTGCCAGCAGGATGCTAGCGGGGGTAGAGACCCAGTACTTC
TRBV5-4	NA	TRBD1	TRBJ2-5	CASSRDRVAETQYF	TGTGCCAGCAGCAGGGACAGGGTTGCGGAGACCCAGTACTTC
TRBV7-9	once	TRBD1	TRBJ1-3	CASSYRDRAGNTIYF	TGTGCCAGCAGCTACCGGGACAGGGCTGGAAACACCATATATTTT